What follows are 30 T cell receptor beta chains derived from one specimen sequenced in a study of T cells after yellow fever vaccination (dated by TCRdb to between 2018 and 2021). The library was generated by 5' RACE. The data were produced on an Illumina NovaSeq 6000. TCRdb passed the public sequencing reads through fastp at Q25 and MiXCR, retaining productive beta sequences. Every CDR3 protein is listed once, alongside the most common genes and DNA of its rows. This sample lists about 220,000 distinct CDR3 sequences; 3% to 3.5% were detected once. The ten top clones hold around 3% of the sample. Sample treatment or condition, as interpreted from the label and publication: live attenuated yellow fever vaccine strain. The sequencing here drew on CD4+ T cells sorted from PBMCs, taken 10 days after the yellow fever booster vaccination. These receptors were collected from a man between 18 and 29 years old who received the YFV17D yellow fever vaccine.

This clonotype has ten or more counts. The chain carries TRBV12-3 or TRBV12-4 and TRBJ2-1; no reliable D call. This CDR3 contains 13 residues. Trimming took 8 bases from V and 4 from J, leaving 12 bases between them. CDR3 sequence reads: CASGFSMYNEQFF. CDR3 coding DNA: TGTGCCAGCGGATTCTCAATGTACAATGAGCAGTTCTTC.

This clonotype was observed at least ten times. The chain combines TRBV20-1 with TRBJ1-5; 9 nucleotides agree with TRBD1. Germline trimming cut 2 bases from V and 2 bases from J; bases unmatched to any gene: 10. The germline gives CDR1 DFQATT, CDR2 SNEGSKA (reference sequence). The CDR3 spans 17 residues. CDR3 bases: TGCAGTGCTAGAAGGGACAGGGCGTTTGGGGGCAATCAGCCCCAGCATTTT. Amino acids: CSARRDRAFGGNQPQHF.

This chain uses TRBV15 with TRBJ2-2, with 10 positions matching TRBD1. Germline V CDR1 and CDR2: LNHNV, YYDKDF (reference sequence). This CDR3 contains 15 residues. V lost 6 bases, J lost 8 bases, and 9 bases stayed unmatched. The CDR3 sequence: CATRERPGQGGELFF. DNA for the CDR3: TGTGCCACCAGGGAACGCCCGGGACAGGGGGGGGAGCTGTTTTTT.

The J gene is TRBJ1-6, the V gene TRBV3-1; D perhaps matches TRBD1 (6 bases). The CDR3 is 18 residues long. V was trimmed by 1 base and J by 9 bases, leaving 22 bases between them. In germline, CDR1 is LGHDT, CDR2 YNNKEL (reference sequence). CDR3 sequence (DNA): TGTGCCAGCAGCCAAGTAGCGGGAGTGGGGGCAAAGGGTTCACCCCTCCACTTT. Translated, it gives CASSQVAGVGAKGSPLHF.

This clonotype turned up a few times. V usage is TRBV20-1 and J usage is TRBJ1-4; D unresolved. CDR1 is DFQATT and CDR2 is SNEGSKA in the germline V gene (reference sequence). The CDR3 runs to 15 residues. The V and J ends lost 5 bases and 10 bases respectively, with 23 bases between them. CDR3 residues: CSAGSPNPLGGKLFF. CDR3 nucleotide sequence: TGCAGTGCTGGATCACCCAACCCATTGGGTGGAAAACTGTTTTTT.

This clonotype was seen ten or more times. The chain employs TRBV5-1 and TRBJ2-6, with 9 bases fitting TRBD1. Germline lookup yields CDR1 SGHRS and CDR2 YFSETQ. The V and J ends lost 4 bases and 4 bases, in that order; junction bases with no gene match: 12. The CDR3 spans 18 residues. The CDR3 loop is CASSLGQGPNLGANVLTF. Here the CDR3 DNA reads TGCGCCAGCAGCCTGGGACAGGGCCCGAATCTCGGGGCCAACGTCCTGACTTTC.

This rearrangement joins TRBV5-1 to TRBJ1-2; 8 bases agree with TRBD1. This CDR3 is 16 amino acids long. With V trimmed by 0 bases and J by 7 bases, 11 bases remained unmatched. Germline V gives CDR1 SGHRS, CDR2 YFSETQ. The CDR3 region is CASSLGTGPGVGGYTF. The CDR3, as DNA: TGCGCCAGCAGCTTGGGGACAGGGCCCGGCGTAGGTGGCTACACCTTC.

Ten or more counts support this clonotype. The rearrangement links TRBV10-3 to TRBJ1-4; 7 positions agree with TRBD1. The trim removed 3 bases at V and 6 bases at J, leaving 16 bases unmatched. The CDR3 length is 18 residues. Germline V gene data show CDR1 as ENHRY and CDR2 as SYGVKD. CDR3 amino acids: CAISEIGFATGNHEKLFF. The CDR3, as DNA: TGTGCCATCAGTGAAATCGGATTCGCGACAGGGAATCATGAAAAACTGTTTTTT.

There are many counts of this clonotype. The chain uses TRBV7-2 and TRBJ2-4; no clear D. The CDR3 spans 12 residues. From germline, CDR1 is SGHTA and CDR2 FQGNSA. V dropped 3 bases and J dropped 7 bases, with 7 bases sitting between them. CDR3 residues: CASSFLGNIQYF. In DNA, the CDR3 is TGTGCCAGCAGCTTTCTGGGGAACATTCAGTACTTC.

This clonotype came up many times. The CDR3 DNA is TGTGCCAGCAAGTCAGGAGATACGCAGTATTTT. Protein sequence: CASKSGDTQYF. The rearrangement links TRBV27 to TRBJ2-3, with D hard to call. The CDR3 has 11 amino acids. V lost 7 bases, J lost 5 bases, and 7 bases lay in between. In germline, CDR1 is MNHEY, CDR2 SMNVEV (reference sequence).

This rearrangement joins TRBV20-1 to TRBJ2-1; D remains ambiguous. Germline CDR1 reads DFQATT; CDR2 reads SNEGSKA (reference sequence). The V gene lost 5 bases and the J gene lost 4 bases, with 15 bases spanning the gap. This CDR3 region has 14 residues. CDR3 in DNA: TGCAGTGCTGTTAGCAGTACTGGATACAATGAGCAGTTCTTC. It specifies CSAVSSTGYNEQFF.

There are many counts of this clonotype. The V gene is TRBV20-1, the J gene TRBJ2-3; the D gene is possibly TRBD2 (6 bases). With 6 bases removed from V and 6 bases from J, the gap between germline ends came to 19 bases. Per germline, CDR1 DFQATT and CDR2 SNEGSKA (reference sequence). This CDR3 spans 14 amino acids. CDR3 sequence (DNA): TGCAGTGCCAGGAAGGCGGGGCCCAGGGATACGCAGTATTTT. This gives the protein CSARKAGPRDTQYF.

This clonotype has a handful of counts. CDR3 nucleotides: TGCAGTGCTAGAGTTAGTAGGGGGGGGCCCGATGAGCAGTTCTTC. It specifies CSARVSRGGPDEQFF. V usage is TRBV20-1 and J usage is TRBJ2-1, with D tentatively TRBD2 (7 bases). Germline values: CDR1 DFQATT, CDR2 SNEGSKA (reference sequence). The CDR3 runs 15 residues. V was pared by 1 base and J by 8 bases, with 18 bases between.

This clonotype was recorded a few times. This chain uses TRBV5-6 with TRBJ2-6; 7 bases map to TRBD1. The germline V gene encodes CDR1 SGHDT and CDR2 YYEEEE. CDR3 length: 18 amino acids. J was trimmed by 1 base and V by 4 bases; bases with no gene match: 11. CDR3 DNA: TGTGCCAGCAGCCTGCTCGGACAGGTGAAGTCTGGGGCCAACGTCCTGACTTTC. Amino acids: CASSLLGQVKSGANVLTF.

This clonotype has ten or more counts. The J gene is TRBJ1-1, the V gene TRBV18; 7 bases fit TRBD1. J lost 0 bases, V lost 4 bases, and 8 bases had no gene match. The CDR3 sequence is 16 residues long. CDR1 is KGHSH, CDR2 LQKENI, per germline. CDR3 coding DNA: TGTGCCAGCTCACTTTACCTGACAGGGATGAACACTGAAGCTTTCTTT. Its translation is CASSLYLTGMNTEAFF. Full variable domain (outside the CDR3, taken from reference TRBV18 and TRBJ1-1): NAGVMQNPRHLVRRRGQEARLRCSPMKGHSHVYWYRQLPEEGLKFMVYLQKENIIDESGMPKERFSAEFPKEGPSILRIQQVVRGDSAAYFCASSLYLTGMNTEAFFGQGTRLTVV.

The rearrangement joins TRBV20-1 to TRBJ1-2, with D possibly matching TRBD1 (6 bases). This CDR3 is 14 amino acids long. CDR1 and CDR2 (germline): DFQATT, SNEGSKA (reference sequence). The CDR3 DNA follows: TGCAGGACGGGGGCGGGGGGCGCGTACTATGGCTACACCTTC. Translating it yields CRTGAGGAYYGYTF.

The table lists this clonotype with many counts. The chain is built from TRBV5-1 and TRBJ1-1; D perhaps matches TRBD1 (5 bases). Trimming took 0 bases from V and 8 from J, leaving 5 bases between them. This CDR3 is built from 11 residues. Germline lookup yields CDR1 SGHRS and CDR2 YFSETQ. The DNA for the CDR3 is TGCGCCAGCAGCTTGGAGGGGGAAGCTTTCTTT. This sequence encodes CASSLEGEAFF.

This clonotype was seen a handful of times. The chain links TRBV6-5 to TRBJ2-7; the D gene is possibly TRBD2 (6 bases). The CDR3 is 14 residues long. V lost 7 bases and J lost 0, with 13 bases in between. The germline gives CDR1 MNHEY, CDR2 SVGAGI. The CDR3 DNA is TGTGCCAGCAATAGGGACGGGAGCTCCTACGAGCAGTACTTC. Amino acids: CASNRDGSSYEQYF.

The sample holds a few counts of this clonotype. This sequence joins TRBV5-4 and TRBJ1-4; 10 bases are a match to TRBD1. This CDR3 has 15 amino acids. The J segment lost 11 bases and the V segment lost 2 bases, leaving 9 bases of the junction unmatched. Germline V gives CDR1 SGHNT, CDR2 YYREEE (reference sequence). CDR3 region: CASSFEGDRGGKLFF. The CDR3 DNA follows: TGTGCCAGCAGCTTTGAGGGGGACAGGGGAGGCAAACTGTTTTTT.

At least ten counts were recorded for this clonotype. The rearrangement links TRBV20-1 to TRBJ2-4, with a possible D match to TRBD2 (6 bases). The CDR3 spans 17 residues. Looked up from germline, CDR1 is DFQATT and CDR2 is SNEGSKA (reference sequence). Trimming left V 0 bases short and J 0 bases short, with 15 bases between. The CDR3 region is CSAREGAGVLAKNIQYF. DNA of the CDR3: TGCAGTGCTAGAGAGGGAGCGGGCGTCCTAGCCAAAAACATTCAGTACTTC.

Ten or more counts support this clonotype. This chain links TRBV5-4 with TRBJ2-3; 13 positions agree with TRBD2. The V segment lost 5 bases and the J segment 2 bases; nucleotides outside the gene matches: 5. Per the germline V gene, CDR1 is SGHNT and CDR2 is YYREEE (reference sequence). The CDR3 covers 16 residues. The CDR3: CASRRTSGGDTDTQYF. Here the CDR3 DNA reads TGTGCCAGCAGACGAACTAGCGGGGGGGACACAGATACGCAGTATTTT.

This clonotype showed up just a few times. CDR3 nucleotides: TGTGCCAGCATCCCACCGGGCAACCTACCTGGAGGCTACACCTTC. As protein: CASIPPGNLPGGYTF. This chain connects TRBV5-5 to TRBJ1-2; D uncertain. The V gene's germline CDR1 is SGHKS and CDR2 YYEKEE (reference sequence). Trimming removed 6 bases at V and 8 bases at J, with 23 bases between. This CDR3 has 15 amino acids.

V usage is TRBV12-3 or TRBV12-4 and J usage is TRBJ1-4, with a weak D call TRBD1 (6 bases). Trimming cost V 6 bases and J 7 bases, with 12 bases left between them. The CDR3 runs 13 residues. The CDR3 nucleotides read TGTGCCAGCAGGGACAGAGTCTTTGAAAAACTGTTTTTT. As protein: CASRDRVFEKLFF.

The table lists this clonotype with many counts. The chain has TRBV11-2 and TRBJ2-2, with D maybe TRBD1 (7 bases). V was trimmed by 5 bases and J by 4 bases, leaving 14 bases between them. CDR3 length: 15 residues. CDR1 is SGHAT, CDR2 FQNNGV, per germline. The CDR3 reads CASSPRQGGTGELFF. The CDR3 nucleotides are TGTGCCAGCAGCCCGAGACAGGGAGGCACCGGGGAGCTGTTTTTT.

This clonotype has a handful of counts. The V call is TRBV5-1, the J call TRBJ2-4, with TRBD2 as a possible D gene (5 bases). The CDR3 totals 16 residues. V shed 4 bases and J shed 3 bases, with 17 bases lying between them. Germline V gene sequence: CDR1 SGHRS, CDR2 YFSETQ. The CDR3 is CASSPGSTADKNIQYF. Written as DNA, the CDR3 is TGCGCCAGCAGCCCGGGGTCCACCGCGGACAAAAACATTCAGTACTTC.

In its sample, this clonotype was seen many times. The gene calls are TRBV6-2 or TRBV6-3 and TRBJ1-1; no reliable D call. Germline CDR1 and CDR2: MNHEY and SVGEGT. V lost 2 bases and J lost 8, with 18 bases in between. The CDR3 runs to 15 residues. CDR3 DNA: TGTGCCAGCAGTTACGGGAGGGCCGGGTTCAGCGAAGCTTTCTTT. It codes for CASSYGRAGFSEAFF.

This clonotype was observed at least ten times. The chain employs TRBV18 and TRBJ1-1; no definite D call. The CDR3 length is 14 residues. Germline V gene sequence: CDR1 KGHSH, CDR2 LQKENI. V dropped 3 bases and J dropped 1 base, with 9 bases sitting between them. CDR3 sequence: CASSPVPPNTEAFF. The DNA for the CDR3 is TGTGCCAGCTCACCGGTACCGCCGAACACTGAAGCTTTCTTT.

This clonotype was counted only a few times. The V call is TRBV7-9, the J call TRBJ2-3; tentative D call: TRBD2 (5 bases). Germline V lookup: CDR1 SEHNR, CDR2 FQNEAQ (reference sequence). The CDR3 spans 13 residues. V lost 7 bases, J lost 1 base, and 9 bases lay in between. CDR3 nucleotides: TGTGCCAGCACCCCGGAGGGCACAGATACGCAGTATTTT. Amino acid sequence: CASTPEGTDTQYF.

This clonotype has ten or more counts. The rearrangement links TRBV20-1 to TRBJ2-4, with a possible D match to TRBD1 (6 bases). CDR1 is DFQATT and CDR2 is SNEGSKA in the germline V gene (reference sequence). Trimming took off 0 bases at V and 0 bases at J, with 12 bases between the two ends. The CDR3 has 16 amino acids. As DNA, the CDR3 is TGCAGTGCTAGAGATTTGGGGGCCCTAGCCAAAAACATTCAGTACTTC. It codes for CSARDLGALAKNIQYF.

The CDR3 region has the DNA TGTGCCAGCAGCTCACCGGGGCCCTCCTACGAGCAGTACTTC. It translates to CASSSPGPSYEQYF. The genes are TRBV21-1 and TRBJ2-7; the DNA was not used to check the table's D call, TRBD1. TRBV21-1 is a documented pseudogene. CDR3 length: 14 amino acids.